The rows below give T cell receptor beta chains drawn from one sample of a study of T-cell memory formation after mild COVID-19. Using its own MiXCR run on the 5' RACE reads, TCRdb lists one record per CDR3 protein. The sample has about 13,000 distinct CDR3 sequences; around 15% are singletons. The sequenced sample was PBMCs or a T cell subset sorted from them (not recorded which). The receptors here all came from a man younger than 30 who had mild COVID-19 (a few samples of this study predate the infection). Cell type and time point are not known. Both conserved end residues are part of each CDR3. The D gene is left open where the match is weak. The size of a clone is reported for some rows only, either as once, few or many, or as a class for expanded clones.

v_gene	j_gene	abundance	d_gene	CDR3nt	CDR3aa
TRBV4-1	TRBJ2-3	NA	NA	TGCGCCAGCAGCCAAGACTGGATACCTAACACAGATACGCAGTATTTT	CASSQDWIPNTDTQYF
TRBV6-5	TRBJ1-1	NA	NA	TGTGCCAGCAGCAGGTCTCTTTCGGGGAACACTGAAGCTTTCTTT	CASSRSLSGNTEAFF
TRBV27	TRBJ1-2	few	NA	TGTGCCAGCAGTTCCCTGACAGCAAACTATGGCTACACCTTC	CASSSLTANYGYTF
TRBV7-2	TRBJ2-2	few	TRBD2	TGTGCCAGCAGCTTAGTGGCGGCGGGGGGGCAGTTCACCGGGGAGCTGTTTTTT	CASSLVAAGGQFTGELFF
TRBV7-6	TRBJ1-4	NA	NA	TGTGCCAGCAGCTTCCGCCCGGCCGAAGTACCAAATGAAAAACTGTTTTTT	CASSFRPAEVPNEKLFF
TRBV3-1	TRBJ2-1	NA	TRBD2	TGTGCCACCGCTAACGGGGGGGCGGGCTACAATGAGCAGTTCTTC	CATANGGAGYNEQFF
TRBV27	TRBJ1-2	many	NA	TGTGCCAGCAGTTTATGGGGAAGGTCGAACTATGGCTACACCTTC	CASSLWGRSNYGYTF
TRBV27	TRBJ2-7	hyperexpanded	TRBD2	TGTGCCAGCAGCCAATGGGGGGGTACGCCCTACGAGCAGTACTTC	CASSQWGGTPYEQYF
TRBV27	TRBJ1-2	NA	TRBD1	TGTGCCAGCCTCCCGGGACAGGGCCTTAACTATGGCTACACCTTC	CASLPGQGLNYGYTF
TRBV6-2/TRBV6-3	TRBJ2-7	many	TRBD1	TGTGCCAGCACCCCCGGGGACAGGGACTACTACGAGCAGTACTTC	CASTPGDRDYYEQYF
TRBV4-1	TRBJ2-6	many	NA	TGCGCCAGCAGCCTTGAGCGGGCGCAGGGTAAATCTGGGGCCAACGTCCTGACTTTC	CASSLERAQGKSGANVLTF
TRBV6-2/TRBV6-3	TRBJ2-3	many	NA	TGTGCCAGCAGCCCCGAGGGGGATACGCAGTATTTT	CASSPEGDTQYF
TRBV5-1	TRBJ1-2	NA	NA	TGCGCCAGCAGCTTGGTGGGGGCGCGAGGCTACACCTTC	CASSLVGARGYTF
TRBV20-1	TRBJ2-4	many	TRBD1	TGCAGTGCTAGGCAGGGGGCCGTCGTTTCGGCCAAAAACATTCAGTACTTC	CSARQGAVVSAKNIQYF